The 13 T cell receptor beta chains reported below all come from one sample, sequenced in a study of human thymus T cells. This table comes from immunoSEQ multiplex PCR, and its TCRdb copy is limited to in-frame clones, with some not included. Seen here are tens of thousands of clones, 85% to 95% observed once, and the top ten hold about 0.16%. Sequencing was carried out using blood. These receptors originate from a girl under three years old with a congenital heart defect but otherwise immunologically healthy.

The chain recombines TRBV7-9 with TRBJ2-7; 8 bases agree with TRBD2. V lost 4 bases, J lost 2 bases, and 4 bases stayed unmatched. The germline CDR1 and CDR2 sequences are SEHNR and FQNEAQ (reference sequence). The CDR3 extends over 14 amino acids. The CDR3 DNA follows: TGTGCCAGCAGCTCTTTAGCGGGGACCTACGAGCAGTACTTC. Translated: CASSSLAGTYEQYF.

The CDR3 loop reads CASSPRREGLQYF. The CDR3 DNA reads as TGTGCCAGCAGCCCCCGGCGGGAGGGATTACAGTACTTC. The J gene is TRBJ2-7, the V gene TRBV7-9; 9 bases are a match to TRBD2. The CDR3 covers 13 residues. The V gene's germline CDR1 is SEHNR and CDR2 FQNEAQ (reference sequence). J was trimmed by 10 bases and V by 5 bases; bases with no gene match: 9.

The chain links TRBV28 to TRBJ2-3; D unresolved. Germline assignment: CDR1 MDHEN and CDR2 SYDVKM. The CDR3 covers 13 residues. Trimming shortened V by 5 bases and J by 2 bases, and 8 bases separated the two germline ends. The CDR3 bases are TGTGCCAGCAGTCTCGGAACCACAGATACGCAGTATTTT. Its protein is CASSLGTTDTQYF.

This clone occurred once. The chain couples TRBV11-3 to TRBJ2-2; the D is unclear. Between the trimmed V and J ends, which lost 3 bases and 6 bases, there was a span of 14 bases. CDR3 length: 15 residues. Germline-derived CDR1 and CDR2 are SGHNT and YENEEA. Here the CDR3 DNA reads TGTGCCAGCAGCTTCCCTAAAGAATACTCCGGGGAGCTGTTTTTT. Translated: CASSFPKEYSGELFF.

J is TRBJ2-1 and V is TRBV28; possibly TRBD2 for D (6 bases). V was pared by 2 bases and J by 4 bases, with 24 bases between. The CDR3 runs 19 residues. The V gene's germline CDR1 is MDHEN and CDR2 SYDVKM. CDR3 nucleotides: TGTGCCAGCAGTTTACCGACGGGCGGGAACGGAAATACGTACAATGAGCAGTTCTTC. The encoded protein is CASSLPTGGNGNTYNEQFF. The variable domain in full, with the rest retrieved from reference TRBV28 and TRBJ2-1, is DVKVTQSSRYLVKRTGEKVFLECVQDMDHENMFWYRQDPGLGLRLIYFSYDVKMKEKGDIPEGYSVSREKKERFSLILESASTNQTSMYLCASSLPTGGNGNTYNEQFFGPGTRLTVL.

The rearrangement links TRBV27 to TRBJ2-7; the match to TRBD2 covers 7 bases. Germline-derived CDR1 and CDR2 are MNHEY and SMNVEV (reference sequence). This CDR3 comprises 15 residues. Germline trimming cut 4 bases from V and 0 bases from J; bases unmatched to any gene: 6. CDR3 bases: TGTGCCAGCAGTTATGGACTAGGATCCTCCTACGAGCAGTACTTC. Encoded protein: CASSYGLGSSYEQYF.

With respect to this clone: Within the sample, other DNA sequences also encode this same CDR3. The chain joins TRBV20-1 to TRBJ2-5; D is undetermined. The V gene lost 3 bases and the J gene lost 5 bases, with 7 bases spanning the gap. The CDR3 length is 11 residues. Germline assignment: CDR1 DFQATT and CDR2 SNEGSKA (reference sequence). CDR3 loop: CSASGRETQYF. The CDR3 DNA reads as TGCAGTGCTAGTGGCAGGGAGACCCAGTACTTC.

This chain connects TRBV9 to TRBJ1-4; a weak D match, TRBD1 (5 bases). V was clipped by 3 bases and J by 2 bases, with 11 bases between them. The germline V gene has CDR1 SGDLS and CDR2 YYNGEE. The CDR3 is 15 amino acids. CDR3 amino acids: CASSGRDGTNEKLFF. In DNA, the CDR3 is TGTGCCAGCAGCGGCAGGGACGGGACTAATGAAAAACTGTTTTTT.

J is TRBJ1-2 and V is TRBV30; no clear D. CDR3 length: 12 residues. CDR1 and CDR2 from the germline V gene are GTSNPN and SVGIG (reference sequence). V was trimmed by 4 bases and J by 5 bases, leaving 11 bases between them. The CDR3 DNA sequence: TGTGCCTGGACGCACTCACCATATGGCTACACCTTC. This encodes CAWTHSPYGYTF. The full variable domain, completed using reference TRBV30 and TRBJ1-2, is SQTIHQWPATLVQPVGSPLSLECTVEGTSNPNLYWYRQAAGRGLQLLFYSVGIGQISSEVPQNLSASRPQDRQFILSSKKLLLSDSGFYLCAWTHSPYGYTFGSGTRLTVV.

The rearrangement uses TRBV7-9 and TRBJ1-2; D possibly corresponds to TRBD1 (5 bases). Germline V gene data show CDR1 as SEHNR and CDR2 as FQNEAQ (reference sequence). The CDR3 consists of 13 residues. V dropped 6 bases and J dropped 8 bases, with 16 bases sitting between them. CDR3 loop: CASSPTRDSGYTF. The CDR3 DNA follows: TGTGCCAGCAGTCCAACCCGGGACTCCGGCTACACCTTC.

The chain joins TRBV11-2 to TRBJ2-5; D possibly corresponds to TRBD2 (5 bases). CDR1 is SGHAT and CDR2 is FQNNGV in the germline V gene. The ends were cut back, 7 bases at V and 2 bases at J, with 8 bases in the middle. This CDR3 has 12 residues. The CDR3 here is CASNSGQETQYF. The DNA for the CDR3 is TGTGCCAGCAACAGCGGACAAGAGACCCAGTACTTC.

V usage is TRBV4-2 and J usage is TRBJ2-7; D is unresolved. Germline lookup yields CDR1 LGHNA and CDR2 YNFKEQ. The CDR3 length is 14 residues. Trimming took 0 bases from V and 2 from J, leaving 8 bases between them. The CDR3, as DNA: TGTGCCAGCAGCCAAGATCATCGGGCCTACGAGCAGTACTTC. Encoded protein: CASSQDHRAYEQYF.

The CDR3 DNA sequence: TGTGCCAGCAGCCACGGGCTTTACGAGCAGTACTTC. Amino acid sequence: CASSHGLYEQYF. The J gene is TRBJ2-7, the V gene TRBV7-9; no reliable D call. From germline, CDR1 is SEHNR and CDR2 FQNEAQ (reference sequence). The CDR3 extends over 12 amino acids. V was shortened by 5 bases and J by 4 bases, with 9 bases between the two germline ends.